This T cell receptor (beta chain) was observed in a study of T cell responses to AZD1222 COVID-19 vaccine. Germline CDR1 LNHNV, CDR2 YYDKDF (reference sequence). The length of the CDR3 is 17 residues. Trimming cost V 0 bases and J 1 base, with 13 bases left between them. The assay was immunoSEQ multiplex PCR, and TCRdb's table has in-frame clones only and misses some. Of 150,000 to 200,000 clones in the sample, about 94% were seen once. This receptor was obtained from an adult in good health. This material consisted of peripheral blood, taken on day 0 of AZD1222 vaccination. The rearrangement joins TRBV15 to TRBJ1-5, with a weak D call TRBD1 (5 bases). The CDR3 loop reads CATSRDATEKSNQPQHF. CDR3 DNA: TGTGCCACCAGCAGAGACGCGACAGAAAAGAGCAATCAGCCCCAGCATTTT.